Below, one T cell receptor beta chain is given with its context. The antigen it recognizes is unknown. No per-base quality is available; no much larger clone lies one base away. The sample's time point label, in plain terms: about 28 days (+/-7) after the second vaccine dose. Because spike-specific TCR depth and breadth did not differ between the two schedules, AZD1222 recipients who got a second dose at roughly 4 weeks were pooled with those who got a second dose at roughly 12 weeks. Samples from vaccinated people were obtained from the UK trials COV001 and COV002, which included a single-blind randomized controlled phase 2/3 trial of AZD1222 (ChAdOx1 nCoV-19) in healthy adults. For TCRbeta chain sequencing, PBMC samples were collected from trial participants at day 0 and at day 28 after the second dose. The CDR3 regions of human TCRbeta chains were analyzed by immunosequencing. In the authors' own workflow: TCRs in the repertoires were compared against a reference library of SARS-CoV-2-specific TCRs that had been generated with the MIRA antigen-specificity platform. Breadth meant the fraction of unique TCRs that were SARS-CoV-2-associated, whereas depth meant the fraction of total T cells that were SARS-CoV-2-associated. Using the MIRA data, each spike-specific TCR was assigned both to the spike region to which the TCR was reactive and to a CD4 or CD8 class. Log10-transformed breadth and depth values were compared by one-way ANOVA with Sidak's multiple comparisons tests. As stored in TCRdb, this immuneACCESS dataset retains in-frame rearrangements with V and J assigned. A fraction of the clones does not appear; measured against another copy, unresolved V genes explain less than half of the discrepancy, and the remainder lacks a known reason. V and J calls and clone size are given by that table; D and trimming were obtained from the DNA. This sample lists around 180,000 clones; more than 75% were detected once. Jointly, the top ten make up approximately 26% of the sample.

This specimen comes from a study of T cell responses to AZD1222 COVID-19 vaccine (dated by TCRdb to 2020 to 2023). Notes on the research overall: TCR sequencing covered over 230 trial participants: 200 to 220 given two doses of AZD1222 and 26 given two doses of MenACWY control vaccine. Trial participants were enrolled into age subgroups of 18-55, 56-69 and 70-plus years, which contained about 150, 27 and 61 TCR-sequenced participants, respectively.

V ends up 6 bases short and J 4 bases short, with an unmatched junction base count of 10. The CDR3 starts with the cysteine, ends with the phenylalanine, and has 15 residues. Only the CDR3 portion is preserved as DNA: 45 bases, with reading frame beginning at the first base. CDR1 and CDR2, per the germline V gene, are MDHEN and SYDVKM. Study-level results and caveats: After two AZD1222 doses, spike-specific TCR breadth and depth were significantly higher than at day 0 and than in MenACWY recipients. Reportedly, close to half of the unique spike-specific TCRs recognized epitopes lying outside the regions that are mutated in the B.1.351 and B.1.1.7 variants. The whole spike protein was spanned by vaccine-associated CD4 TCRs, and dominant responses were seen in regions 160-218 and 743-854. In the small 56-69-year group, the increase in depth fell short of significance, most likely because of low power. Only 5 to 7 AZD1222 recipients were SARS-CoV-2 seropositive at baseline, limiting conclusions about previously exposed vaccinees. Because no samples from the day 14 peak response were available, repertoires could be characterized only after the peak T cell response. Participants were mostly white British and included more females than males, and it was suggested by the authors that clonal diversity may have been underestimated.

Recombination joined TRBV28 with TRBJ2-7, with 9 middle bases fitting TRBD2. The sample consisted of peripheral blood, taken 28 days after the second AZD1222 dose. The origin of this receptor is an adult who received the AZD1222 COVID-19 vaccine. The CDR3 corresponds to CASSSWTSEGYEQYF. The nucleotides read TGTGCCAGCAGCTCATGGACTAGCGAGGGATACGAGCAGTACTTC. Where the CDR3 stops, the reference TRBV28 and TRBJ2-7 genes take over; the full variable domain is DVKVTQSSRYLVKRTGEKVFLECVQDMDHENMFWYRQDPGLGLRLIYFSYDVKMKEKGDIPEGYSVSREKKERFSLILESASTNQTSMYLCASSSWTSEGYEQYFGPGTRLTVT.